This section outlines one T cell receptor beta chain sequence together with its context. What it binds is not known. The sample is drawn from a study of human thymus T cells. With V trimmed by 4 bases and J by 11 bases, 15 bases remained unmatched. The CDR3 loop spans 15 amino acids. Germline-derived CDR1 and CDR2 are SGHNT and YYREEE (reference sequence). The method was immunoSEQ multiplex PCR; TCRdb's version includes in-frame clones alone and lacks a portion of them. The repertoire holds around 70,000 clones, with about 95% as singletons. Thymus tissue was removed during corrective cardiac surgery. Having corrective surgery for congenital heart defects, healthy Finnish infants were the ones who donated. Study-wide results and limits: Thymic and blood repertoires seemed to show skewed V and J gene use.

What was sequenced was thymus tissue. The rearrangement joins TRBV5-4 to TRBJ1-1, with 9 bases fitting TRBD1. This clonotype was sampled from a girl less than two years old with a congenital heart defect but otherwise immunologically healthy. The CDR3 protein is CASSPFRTGDGGAFF. The CDR3 DNA reads as TGTGCCAGCAGCCCTTTTCGGACAGGGGATGGCGGGGCTTTCTTT.